Presented here are 28 T cell receptor beta chains from one specimen sequenced in a study of control samples from healthy donors and cancer patients. The data were produced by immunoSEQ multiplex PCR, yet TCRdb's version contains in-frame clones alone and is incomplete. Among around 200,000 clones listed, about 93% were seen once. Sequencing used blood. The receptors come from a man aged 18 to 30 in good health.

This chain links TRBV6-5 with TRBJ2-7, with 9 bases matching TRBD1. There are 14 residues in the CDR3. Looked up from germline, CDR1 is MNHEY and CDR2 is SVGAGI. Germline trimming cut 8 bases from V and 6 bases from J; bases unmatched to any gene: 11. The CDR3 DNA reads as TGTGCCAGCGGCACCGGGACAGGGCCTCTCGAGCAGTACTTC. Its translation is CASGTGTGPLEQYF.

This chain connects TRBV18 to TRBJ2-1, with 7 positions matching TRBD2. With 3 bases clipped from V and 0 bases from J, the junction kept 5 bases outside the gene matches. CDR1 is KGHSH and CDR2 is LQKENI in the germline V gene. The CDR3 covers 16 residues. The CDR3 sequence is CASSPAGGSSYNEQFF. The DNA of the CDR3 is TGTGCCAGCTCACCCGCCGGCGGGAGCTCCTACAATGAGCAGTTCTTC.

The chain is built from TRBV5-6 and TRBJ1-6; D is unresolved. The V gene's germline CDR1 is SGHDT and CDR2 YYEEEE. V was trimmed by 3 bases and J by 3 bases, leaving 10 bases between them. The CDR3 is made up of 15 amino acids. CDR3 in amino acids: CASSYQGVYNSPLHF. The CDR3 region has the DNA TGTGCCAGCAGCTACCAAGGCGTCTATAATTCACCCCTCCACTTT. The complete variable domain, with remaining parts taken from reference TRBV5-6 and TRBJ1-6, reads DAGVTQSPTHLIKTRGQQVTLRCSPKSGHDTVSWYQQALGQGPQFIFQYYEEEERQRGNFPDRFSGHQFPNYSSELNVNALLLGDSALYLCASSYQGVYNSPLHFGNGTRLTVT.

The chain links TRBV5-1 to TRBJ1-1; D ambiguous. The germline V gene has CDR1 SGHRS and CDR2 YFSETQ. V was cut by 4 bases and J by 3 bases, with 10 bases left in between. CDR3 length equals 13 residues. The chain's CDR3 is CASSITSDTEAFF. The CDR3 nucleotides read TGCGCCAGCAGCATAACATCAGACACTGAAGCTTTCTTT.

The chain uses TRBV3-1 (or the pseudogene TRBV3-2) and TRBJ1-1; tentative D call: TRBD1 (6 bases). The germline gives CDR1 LGHDT, CDR2 YNNKEL (reference sequence). Trimming took off 0 bases at V and 1 base at J, with 15 bases between the two ends. The CDR3 has 17 amino acids. The CDR3 spells CASSQDGGQRGNTEAFF. CDR3 nucleotides: TGTGCCAGCAGCCAAGATGGGGGGCAGCGGGGGAACACTGAAGCTTTCTTT.

This chain connects TRBV7-3 to TRBJ2-2, with D possibly matching TRBD1 (6 bases). Germline V lookup: CDR1 SGHTA, CDR2 FQGTGA. This CDR3 contains 16 residues. Trimming stripped 3 bases from V and 5 bases from J, with 16 bases between. The CDR3 region is CASSFSSPGATGELFF. DNA of the CDR3: TGTGCCAGCAGCTTTTCGAGTCCAGGGGCTACCGGGGAGCTGTTTTTT.

V and J are TRBV12-3 or TRBV12-4 and TRBJ1-2, with no clear D. The CDR3 length is 13 residues. Deletions cut 3 bases from V and 0 bases from J, with 5 bases between. This CDR3 reads CASSFESNYGYTF. The CDR3 DNA sequence: TGTGCCAGCAGTTTCGAGTCTAACTATGGCTACACCTTC.

The chain combines TRBV4-1 with TRBJ2-7, with TRBD1 matching 9 bases. The CDR3 sequence is 16 residues long. V lost 0 bases, J lost 5 bases, and 8 bases stayed unmatched. Germline V gene lookup returns CDR1 MGHRA and CDR2 YSYEKL. For the CDR3, the DNA is TGCGCCAGCAGCCAAGATGGAGGGACAGGGTCACACGAGCAGTACTTC. Translated: CASSQDGGTGSHEQYF.

The chain couples TRBV5-5 to TRBJ1-4; D uncertain. This CDR3 is built from 14 residues. In germline, CDR1 is SGHKS, CDR2 YYEKEE (reference sequence). Trimming pared 1 base from V and 5 bases from J, leaving 9 bases between. The CDR3 nucleotides read TGTGCCAGCAGCTTGTCAAGGGTAAATGAAAAACTGTTTTTT. Translating gives CASSLSRVNEKLFF.

The chain combines TRBV7-9 with TRBJ2-6, with 7 bases lining up with TRBD1. The CDR3 sequence is 18 residues long. CDR1 SEHNR and CDR2 FQNEAQ come from the germline V gene (reference sequence). The V gene end was trimmed by 5 bases and the J gene end by 1 base; junction bases not matched to a gene: 11. The CDR3 loop reads CASSPQGTEASGANVLTF. The CDR3 nucleotides read TGTGCCAGCAGCCCCCAAGGGACAGAAGCATCTGGGGCCAACGTCCTGACTTTC.

Remarks on this clone: This specimen includes other DNA sequences encoding the same CDR3. The chain joins TRBV30 to TRBJ1-1; D not resolved. V shed 5 bases and J shed 1 base, with 8 bases lying between them. Germline CDR1 is GTSNPN and CDR2 is SVGIG (reference sequence). The CDR3 sequence is 12 residues long. CDR3 region: CAWSRQNTEAFF. The CDR3 coding sequence is TGTGCCTGGTCTAGACAGAACACTGAAGCTTTCTTT.

The chain has TRBV12-3 or TRBV12-4 and TRBJ1-1; D is unclear. This CDR3 comprises 11 residues. The V end lost 3 bases, the J end lost 11 bases, and 10 bases lay between the germline ends. This chain's CDR3 is CASSFKGSAFF. DNA of the CDR3: TGTGCCAGCAGTTTTAAAGGGTCGGCTTTCTTT.

The rearrangement links TRBV5-6 to TRBJ1-1; D unresolved. This CDR3 spans 13 amino acids. Trimming cost V 1 base and J 11 bases, with 15 bases left between them. Germline V gene data show CDR1 as SGHDT and CDR2 as YYEEEE. The CDR3 spells CASSLREDIKAFF. The CDR3 bases are TGTGCCAGCAGCTTGAGAGAGGATATCAAGGCTTTCTTT. Variable domain in full (rest from reference TRBV5-6 and TRBJ1-1): DAGVTQSPTHLIKTRGQQVTLRCSPKSGHDTVSWYQQALGQGPQFIFQYYEEEERQRGNFPDRFSGHQFPNYSSELNVNALLLGDSALYLCASSLREDIKAFFGQGTRLTVV.

The genes are TRBV29-1 and TRBJ2-5; 11 bases fit TRBD1. CDR1 SQVTM and CDR2 ANQGSEA come from the germline V gene. The CDR3 is 15 amino acids. J was trimmed by 5 bases and V by 6 bases; bases with no gene match: 11. CDR3 in amino acids: CSVAIPGQGGETQYF. The CDR3 DNA sequence: TGCAGCGTCGCTATTCCGGGACAGGGGGGGGAGACCCAGTACTTC.

The chain couples TRBV5-1 to TRBJ1-1; D may be TRBD1 (5 bases). Deletions cut 4 bases from V and 5 bases from J, with 15 bases between. The length of the CDR3 is 14 residues. Germline V lookup: CDR1 SGHRS, CDR2 YFSETQ. The CDR3, as DNA: TGCGCCAGCAGCGAGGGAGGGTGGGGGACTGAAGCTTTCTTT. It specifies CASSEGGWGTEAFF.

This clone was found once. This sequence joins TRBV11-3 and TRBJ2-3; no clear D gene. The V gene's germline CDR1 is SGHNT and CDR2 YENEEA. Trimming shortened V by 5 bases and J by 2 bases, and 5 bases separated the two germline ends. This CDR3 region has 12 residues. The CDR3, as DNA: TGTGCCAGCAGCCAAACCACAGATACGCAGTATTTT. It translates to CASSQTTDTQYF.

This clone was seen a single time. The V and J genes are TRBV10-3 and TRBJ1-1; D unclear. The CDR3 totals 16 residues. Between the trimmed V and J ends, which lost 0 bases and 0 bases, there was a span of 11 bases. Per germline, CDR1 ENHRY and CDR2 SYGVKD. The CDR3 DNA is TGTGCCATCAGTGAGTCGACCGGACGGATGAACACTGAAGCTTTCTTT. Protein sequence: CAISESTGRMNTEAFF.

The chain is built from TRBV7-9 and TRBJ2-3, with 7 bases fitting TRBD2. The CDR3 is 16 amino acids. V shed 5 bases, J shed 0 bases, and the junction held 8 bases outside the gene matches. Germline-derived CDR1 and CDR2 are SEHNR and FQNEAQ (reference sequence). For the CDR3, the DNA is TGTGCCAGCAGCACCCCCGGACTAGAAAGCACAGATACGCAGTATTTT. It translates to CASSTPGLESTDTQYF.

The genes are TRBV6-1 and TRBJ1-1; D is unclear. The CDR3 spans 20 residues. Germline V gene sequence: CDR1 MNHNS, CDR2 SASEGT. With 4 bases removed from V and 8 bases from J, the gap between germline ends came to 35 bases. The CDR3 loop is CASSVGVIHGSRSPGPEAFF. In DNA form, the CDR3 reads TGTGCCAGCAGTGTAGGTGTGATCCATGGGTCTAGGTCTCCTGGGCCCGAAGCTTTCTTT.

The V gene is TRBV5-1, the J gene TRBJ1-1, with TRBD1 as a possible D gene (6 bases). The germline gives CDR1 SGHRS, CDR2 YFSETQ. Trimming shortened V by 1 base and J by 1 base, and 11 bases separated the two germline ends. This CDR3 region has 15 residues. CDR3 bases: TGCGCCAGCAGCTTGACAGGGACGTCGAACACTGAAGCTTTCTTT. Translation: CASSLTGTSNTEAFF.

The chain recombines TRBV4-2 with TRBJ2-1; 11 nucleotides agree with TRBD2. Germline V CDR1 and CDR2: LGHNA, YNFKEQ. This CDR3 is built from 15 residues. The ends lost 4 bases at V and 5 bases at J; junction bases unmatched: 4. The DNA of the CDR3 is TGTGCCAGCAGCCGAGTAGCGGGGGGGAACAATGAGCAGTTCTTC. Its protein product is CASSRVAGGNNEQFF.

This chain connects TRBV6-4 to TRBJ2-1; 8 bases line up with TRBD2. The V segment lost 4 bases and the J segment 5 bases; nucleotides outside the gene matches: 7. Germline lookup yields CDR1 MRHNA and CDR2 SNTAGT. The CDR3 runs to 15 residues. CDR3 sequence (DNA): TGTGCCAGCAGTGCGGGAGCGGGGGCCAACAATGAGCAGTTCTTC. This codes for CASSAGAGANNEQFF.

The chain carries TRBV24-1 and TRBJ2-1, with D maybe TRBD1 (5 bases). This CDR3 comprises 19 residues. Germline loops: CDR1 KGHDR, CDR2 SFDVKD. The ends were cut back, 1 base at V and 0 bases at J, with 18 bases in the middle. As DNA, the CDR3 is TGTGCCACCAGTGATTTTAGGGGCGCGCGAGCGAGCTCCTACAATGAGCAGTTCTTC. This encodes CATSDFRGARASSYNEQFF.

The chain couples TRBV6-2 or TRBV6-3 to TRBJ2-1; D unresolved. With 0 bases removed from V and 0 bases from J, the gap between germline ends came to 12 bases. CDR3 length: 17 amino acids. CDR1 MNHEY and CDR2 SVGEGT come from the germline V gene. The CDR3 loop reads CASSYSWVFPSYNEQFF. CDR3 nucleotides: TGTGCCAGCAGTTACTCGTGGGTTTTCCCCTCCTACAATGAGCAGTTCTTC.

This chain uses TRBV30 with TRBJ2-3; 8 positions match TRBD2. From germline, CDR1 is GTSNPN and CDR2 SVGIG (reference sequence). The CDR3 runs 15 residues. V shed 2 bases, J shed 0 bases, and the junction held 4 bases outside the gene matches. This chain's CDR3 is CAWSRLATSTDTQYF. In nucleotides, the CDR3 is TGTGCCTGGAGTAGACTAGCGACGAGCACAGATACGCAGTATTTT.

The rearrangement links TRBV2 to TRBJ2-5; D is undetermined. The CDR3 extends over 12 amino acids. V lost 3 bases to trimming and J lost 5 bases, with 7 bases between them. Germline CDR1 is SNHLY and CDR2 is FYNNEI. The CDR3 nucleotides are TGTGCCAGCAGTGATCAGAGGGAGACCCAGTACTTC. It codes for CASSDQRETQYF.

This rearrangement joins TRBV27 to TRBJ1-4, with D maybe TRBD1 (5 bases). This CDR3 contains 13 residues. The V gene lost 6 bases and the J gene lost 6 bases, with 11 bases spanning the gap. The V gene's germline CDR1 is MNHEY and CDR2 SMNVEV (reference sequence). The CDR3 is CASSGRGDEKLFF. CDR3 bases: TGTGCCAGCAGCGGTAGGGGAGATGAAAAACTGTTTTTT.

The chain uses TRBV7-3 and TRBJ2-5; possibly TRBD2 for D (5 bases). Germline V CDR1 and CDR2: SGHTA, FQGTGA. Trimming took 6 bases from V and 5 from J, leaving 19 bases between them. CDR3 length: 15 amino acids. DNA of the CDR3: TGTGCCAGCAGTTACAAAGAAGAAGGCGGGGAGACCCAGTACTTC. Its protein is CASSYKEEGGETQYF.